What follows are 14 T cell receptor beta chains derived from one specimen sequenced in a study of beta chain features in type 1 diabetes. Study-level findings and limits: Among all four CD4+ subsets, Type 1 diabetes patients had TCRB CDR3s that were moderately but significantly shorter.

Every bit of the isolated RNA underwent reverse transcription, so sequencing read expressed TCRB transcripts. Sequenced by immunoSEQ multiplex PCR; TCRdb stores in-frame clones only, minus some. The sample holds about 340,000 clones, about 14% seen once. Their recognized antigens are unknown. Sequencing used naive CD4+ T cells from blood. Receptor source: a woman under 30 with type 1 diabetes.

This clone came up a few times. This rearrangement joins TRBV21-1 to TRBJ2-6; the table assigns TRBD1, which was not confirmed against the DNA. TRBV21-1 is termed a pseudogene. The CDR3 contains 15 residues. The CDR3 spells CATSDRLSGANVLTF. The CDR3 DNA reads TGTGCCACTTCGGACAGACTCTCTGGGGCCAACGTCCTGACTTTC.

The chain has TRBV6-1 and TRBJ2-3; 10 bases line up with TRBD1. CDR1 and CDR2 (germline): MNHNS, SASEGT. The CDR3 has 15 residues. V shed 1 base, J shed 8 bases, and the junction held 6 bases outside the gene matches. The CDR3 protein is CASSEEERTGGTQYF. CDR3 DNA: TGTGCCAGCAGTGAAGAAGAAAGGACAGGGGGTACGCAGTATTTT.

This clone turned up a few times. This chain joins TRBV10-1 and TRBJ2-1; TRBD2 matches 8 bases. CDR1 is WNHNN, CDR2 SYGVQD, per germline (reference sequence). Trimming removed 4 bases from V and 8 bases from J; junction bases left unmatched: 10. The CDR3 spans 15 residues. The CDR3 spells CASSGQAGEGDEQFF. CDR3 DNA sequence: TGCGCCAGCAGTGGACAAGCGGGAGAAGGAGATGAGCAGTTCTTC.

The rearrangement joins TRBV18 to TRBJ2-1, with 10 bases identical to TRBD1. The CDR3 loop spans 15 amino acids. Germline CDR1 KGHSH, CDR2 LQKENI. With 6 bases clipped from V and 5 bases from J, the junction kept 7 bases outside the gene matches. The CDR3 loop reads CASSADRGTNNEQFF. Here the CDR3 DNA reads TGTGCCAGCTCCGCGGACAGGGGGACCAACAATGAGCAGTTCTTC.

The rearrangement links TRBV10-3 to TRBJ1-1; D is ambiguous. Trimming pared 2 bases from V and 4 bases from J, leaving 11 bases between. The length of the CDR3 is 14 residues. CDR1 ENHRY and CDR2 SYGVKD come from the germline V gene. CDR3 sequence (DNA): TGTGCCATCAGTGAGGTAGCCGCTGGCACTGAAGCTTTCTTT. It yields the protein CAISEVAAGTEAFF.

This clone was picked up a small number of times. This rearrangement joins TRBV29-1 to TRBJ2-3; TRBD1 agrees at 7 bases. This CDR3 has 18 amino acids. Looked up from germline, CDR1 is SQVTM and CDR2 is ANQGSEA. Trimming took 4 bases from V and 5 from J; bases not matched to a gene: 21. Here the CDR3 reads CSVAPLRGQSNNRDTQYF. CDR3 coding DNA: TGCAGCGTTGCTCCCCTTCGGGGACAGAGCAATAATCGAGATACGCAGTATTTT.

This clone was observed a handful of times. CDR3 in amino acids: CASSPTGLADEQFF. In nucleotides, the CDR3 is TGTGCCAGCAGTCCTACAGGACTAGCGGATGAGCAGTTCTTC. This sequence joins TRBV2 and TRBJ2-1, with 10 bases fitting TRBD2. This CDR3 region has 14 residues. V trimming: 5 bases; J trimming: 8 bases; junction bases outside the gene matches: 6. Germline CDR1 SNHLY, CDR2 FYNNEI.

The chain is built from TRBV29-1 and TRBJ2-1; TRBD2 matches at 7 bases. CDR1 is SQVTM and CDR2 is ANQGSEA in the germline V gene. V was clipped by 5 bases and J by 7 bases; unmatched bases: 2. CDR3 length: 11 amino acids. The DNA for the CDR3 is TGCAGCGTTCGGGGGGTAAATGAGCAGTTCTTC. Encoded protein: CSVRGVNEQFF.

V gene TRBV7-3 combines with J gene TRBJ2-3, with 10 bases identical to TRBD2. The CDR3 is 16 residues long. CDR1 and CDR2 (germline): SGHTA, FQGTGA. J gave up 4 bases and V 0 bases, and 4 bases lay outside the gene matches. The CDR3 reads CASSLTASGSPDTQYF. The CDR3 DNA is TGTGCCAGCAGCTTAACGGCTAGCGGGAGTCCAGATACGCAGTATTTT.

This clone has a handful of counts. The V gene is TRBV5-6, the J gene TRBJ2-7, with TRBD1 matching 7 bases. The CDR3 spans 12 residues. V lost 2 bases to trimming and J lost 4 bases; unmatched junction nucleotides: 0. Germline assignment: CDR1 SGHDT and CDR2 YYEEEE. The CDR3 DNA reads TGTGCCAGCAGCTTACAGGGGTACGAGCAGTACGTC. This translates into CASSLQGYEQYV.

This chain links TRBV18 with TRBJ2-7; TRBD1 matches 9 bases. Germline loops: CDR1 KGHSH, CDR2 LQKENI. This CDR3 has 14 amino acids. Germline trimming cut 4 bases from V and 2 bases from J; bases unmatched to any gene: 3. The CDR3 loop reads CASSLGTGTYEQYV. The DNA of the CDR3 is TGTGCCAGCTCACTAGGGACAGGGACCTACGAGCAGTACGTC.

This clone was seen a few times. V usage is TRBV29-1 and J usage is TRBJ2-1; TRBD2 matches at 8 bases. Germline lookup yields CDR1 SQVTM and CDR2 ANQGSEA. The CDR3 has 17 amino acids. The ends lost 4 bases at V and 3 bases at J; junction bases unmatched: 14. The CDR3 DNA is TGCAGCGTTGTTCAGTGGACCGGGACTAGGTTCTACAATGAGCAGTTCTTC. This sequence encodes CSVVQWTGTRFYNEQFF.

Of note for this clone: This same CDR3 is encoded by further DNA sequences in the sample. The V and J genes are TRBV18 and TRBJ1-1; 8 nucleotides agree with TRBD1. Germline-derived CDR1 and CDR2 are KGHSH and LQKENI. V was clipped by 2 bases and J by 4 bases; unmatched bases: 3. The CDR3 covers 14 residues. CDR3 sequence reads: CASSPGTGGTEAFF. In DNA form, the CDR3 reads TGTGCCAGCTCACCAGGCACAGGGGGCACTGAAGCTTTCTTT.

The gene calls are TRBV29-1 and TRBJ1-2; D is uncertain. CDR1 is SQVTM and CDR2 is ANQGSEA in the germline V gene. This CDR3 has 15 residues. Deletions cut 5 bases from V and 7 bases from J, with 23 bases between. Here the CDR3 DNA reads TGCAGCGTTCCATCGGGTCCAACGGCCGGATCTGGCTACACCTTC. Protein: CSVPSGPTAGSGYTF.